Reported below is one T cell receptor (beta chain). CDR1 is SGHDT and CDR2 is YYEEEE in the germline V gene. The ends lost 4 bases at V and 2 bases at J; junction bases unmatched: 5. The CDR3 consists of 15 residues. The entry originates in a study of cytomegalovirus exposure and HLA in healthy donors. Both 60 Vbeta primers and 13 Jbeta primers went into the PCR. Profiling relied on immunoSEQ multiplex PCR, and the TCRdb table lists in-frame clones only, not all of them. The data contain about 190,000 clones, under 80% of them singletons. The rearrangement links TRBV5-6 to TRBJ2-7; 11 positions agree with TRBD1. This receptor was taken from a young man in good health and CMV-seropositive. Input material: PBMCs. Here the CDR3 reads CASSLGTGGPYEQYF. CDR3 in DNA: TGTGCCAGCAGCCTTGGGACAGGGGGACCCTACGAGCAGTACTTC.